This is a list of T cell receptor beta chains from one sample in a study of shared clonotypes between healthy human individuals. TCRdb keeps only in-frame clones here, not all; method: immunoSEQ multiplex PCR. The sample lists under 600,000 clones; approximately 94% were seen once. The specimen was naive CD4+ T cells sorted from blood. Receptors originate from a young woman in good health. Each CDR3 is given with its conserved first and last residue. D genes are given only for firm matches. Expanded clones are given a class, and other clones once, few, many or no size at all.

V gene,J gene,clone size,D gene,CDR3 DNA,CDR3 protein
TRBV28,TRBJ1-5,NA,NA,TGTGCCAGCAGGAGATGGACCAATCAGCCCCAGCATTTT,CASRRWTNQPQHF
TRBV28,TRBJ1-3,NA,NA,TGTGCCAGCAGTTTATGGTCCAGCTCAAACACCATATATTTT,CASSLWSSSNTIYF
TRBV7-2,TRBJ1-2,NA,TRBD1,TGTGCCAGCATCCCTGAGGGGGCCAGCTATGGCTACACCTTC,CASIPEGASYGYTF
TRBV2,TRBJ2-7,NA,NA,TGTGCCAGCGCCGACAGAAGGTATCCCTACGAGCAGTACTTC,CASADRRYPYEQYF
TRBV5-1,TRBJ2-7,NA,NA,TGCGCCAGCAGCTTGGCAGACCGTTTGCGGGGTACCTACGAGCAGTACTTC,CASSLADRLRGTYEQYF
TRBV28,TRBJ1-2,once,TRBD1,TGTGCCAGCAGAACTCTAAACCCGGGACAGGGGAATGGCTACACCTTC,CASRTLNPGQGNGYTF
TRBV19,TRBJ2-7,NA,TRBD2,TGTGCCAGTAGTATAGACCCCCGGACTAGCGGGAAATACGAGCAGTACTTC,CASSIDPRTSGKYEQYF
TRBV5-1,TRBJ2-7,NA,TRBD2,TGCGCCAGCAGCTTGCAGACTAGCGGGAGGTACGAGCAGTACTTC,CASSLQTSGRYEQYF
TRBV2,TRBJ1-3,NA,NA,TGTGCCAGCGATGCCGAGGGCAGGGGAAACACCATATATTTT,CASDAEGRGNTIYF
TRBV9,TRBJ2-1,NA,NA,TGTGCCAGCAGCGTAGCTTCGGAAGGGGCCTCCTACAATGAGCAGTTCTTC,CASSVASEGASYNEQFF
TRBV4-1,TRBJ2-3,once,NA,TGCGCCAGCAGCTATCCGAGAGATACGCAGTATTTT,CASSYPRDTQYF
TRBV18,TRBJ2-5,NA,NA,TGTGCCAGCTCACCACCAGCAGGTTTTCAAGAGACCCAGTACTTC,CASSPPAGFQETQYF
TRBV27,TRBJ2-1,NA,NA,TGTGCCAGCAGTTTCCGCGGGCCCTACAATGAGCAGTTCTTC,CASSFRGPYNEQFF
TRBV30,TRBJ2-6,NA,NA,TGTGCCTGGAGTAGGGTCTCTGGGGCCAACGTCCTGACTTTC,CAWSRVSGANVLTF
TRBV5-4,TRBJ2-2,NA,NA,TGTGCCAGCAGCACGATACAGGGTCCTGGGGAGCTGTTTTTT,CASSTIQGPGELFF
TRBV5-1,TRBJ2-7,once,TRBD1,TGCGCCAGCAGTGGACAGGGGCCCGAGCAGTACTTC,CASSGQGPEQYF
TRBV18,TRBJ2-7,NA,NA,TGTGCCAGCTCACCAACAGGGCTTAGGGACGAGCAGTACTTC,CASSPTGLRDEQYF
TRBV25-1,TRBJ2-1,NA,TRBD1,TGTGCCAGCAGTGGCATACCGGGACAGGGGTTGTACAATGAGCAGTTCTTC,CASSGIPGQGLYNEQFF
TRBV5-5,TRBJ2-5,NA,NA,TGTGCCAGCAGCTTGGCCTTCCGGACCACCCAAGAGACCCAGTACTTC,CASSLAFRTTQETQYF
TRBV28,TRBJ2-7,NA,NA,TGTGCCAGCAGTTTATATGGGGGGCTCTCCTACGAGCAGTACTTC,CASSLYGGLSYEQYF
TRBV11-2,TRBJ1-4,NA,NA,TGTGCCAGCAGCCCCCGTCCTAATGAAAAACTGTTTTTT,CASSPRPNEKLFF
TRBV28,TRBJ2-7,NA,TRBD2,TGTGCCAGCAGTTTATGGGCTAGCGGGACAACCTACGAGCAGTACTTC,CASSLWASGTTYEQYF
TRBV6-4,TRBJ2-7,NA,NA,TGTGCCAGCACTAGGTCCGCATTAACGTCCTACGAGCAGTACTTC,CASTRSALTSYEQYF
TRBV19,TRBJ2-7,once,NA,TGTGCCAGTAGTGATGTAGTTTATGCCTACGAGCAGTACTTC,CASSDVVYAYEQYF
TRBV5-1,TRBJ1-2,NA,NA,TGCGCCAGCAGCTTGGGGGTGGGCGGTGGCTACACCTTC,CASSLGVGGGYTF
TRBV28,TRBJ1-2,NA,TRBD1,TGTGCCAGCAGAGAGAACCCCAGGGGGGTTTTGGATGGCTACACCTTC,CASRENPRGVLDGYTF
TRBV18,TRBJ2-2,once,TRBD2,TGTGCCAGCTCACCACGTACGGCGGGAGGGTCGGACACCGGGGAGCTGTTTTTT,CASSPRTAGGSDTGELFF
TRBV28,TRBJ2-7,once,TRBD2,TGTGCCAGCAGCCGAACTAGCGATTTCGCCTACGAGCAGTACTTC,CASSRTSDFAYEQYF
TRBV2,TRBJ2-5,NA,TRBD1,TGTGCCAGACGGGACAAGAACAGGGGGGAGACCCAGTACTTC,CARRDKNRGETQYF
TRBV6-5,TRBJ2-1,NA,TRBD2,TGTGCCAGCAGTTACCCTAGCGGGGGGCCCTGGAATGAGCAGTTCTTC,CASSYPSGGPWNEQFF
TRBV7-2,TRBJ2-5,NA,NA,TGTGCCAGCAGTAGAACACAGGAGACCCAGTACTTC,CASSRTQETQYF
TRBV10-3,TRBJ2-7,once,NA,TGTGCCATCAGTGGGGGAACCTACGAGCAGTACTTC,CAISGGTYEQYF